The 7 T cell receptor beta chains in this list originate from one sample, sequenced in a study of Graves' ophthalmopathy and Graves' hyperthyroidism. As the template, RNA transcripts were used to amplify TCR beta CDR3 regions. First-round RT-PCR used HTBI primers; second-round multiplex PCR followed. Each CDR3 protein is one row after TCRdb ran MiXCR on the multiplex PCR reads. The sample records roughly 300,000 distinct CDR3 sequences, roughly 16% being singletons. The sample consisted of peripheral blood. These receptors were taken from an adult man with Graves' ophthalmopathy.

At least ten counts were recorded for this clonotype. The V call is TRBV5-1, the J call TRBJ2-7, with D perhaps being TRBD1 or TRBD2 (6 bases each). CDR3 size: 14 residues. From germline, CDR1 is SGHRS and CDR2 YFSETQ. Trimming stripped 7 bases from V and 3 bases from J, with 17 bases between. CDR3 region: CASAALGGDYEQYF. The CDR3 DNA reads TGCGCCAGCGCCGCTCTGGGGGGCGACTACGAGCAGTACTTC.

This clonotype was seen repeatedly, ten times or more. The genes are TRBV9 and TRBJ2-7; D is tentatively TRBD1 or TRBD2 (5 bases each). Germline V gene data show CDR1 as SGDLS and CDR2 as YYNGEE. Trimming left V 2 bases short and J 5 bases short, with 14 bases between. The CDR3 extends over 14 amino acids. Written as DNA, the CDR3 is TGTGCCAGCAGCGTGGCGGGCAGGGTGGACGAGCAGTACTTC. It translates to CASSVAGRVDEQYF.

There are many counts of this clonotype. The V call is TRBV6-5, the J call TRBJ1-1; no reliable D call. The germline gives CDR1 MNHEY, CDR2 SVGAGI. V lost 8 bases, J lost 0 bases, and 16 bases lay in between. The CDR3 totals 15 residues. The CDR3 region has the DNA TGTGCCAGCGAAAAGCCGACACAAGTGAACACTGAAGCTTTCTTT. This codes for CASEKPTQVNTEAFF.

As regards this clonotype: The DNA is left out, because the CDR3 cannot be placed on it with certainty; the CDR3 is given as TCRdb lists it. V and J are TRBV6-2 or TRBV6-3 and TRBJ1-5; the D call in the table, TRBD1, was not verified against the DNA. Germline V gene lookup returns CDR1 MNHEY and CDR2 SVGEGT. The CDR3 has 18 residues if both end residues are counted. The CDR3 sequence: CASAFGTGALNSNQPQRF.

This clonotype came up many times. V is TRBV27 and J is TRBJ2-6, with unresolved D. This CDR3 has 15 amino acids. Germline V CDR1 and CDR2: MNHEY, SMNVEV (reference sequence). The germline V and J ends were trimmed by 6 bases and 0 bases, with 9 bases remaining between them. CDR3 DNA: TGTGCCAGCAGACCAACAGTCTCTGGGGCCAACGTCCTGACTTTC. Its protein product is CASRPTVSGANVLTF. The full variable domain, rest sourced from reference TRBV27 and TRBJ2-6, is EAQVTQNPRYLITVTGKKLTVTCSQNMNHEYMSWYRQDPGLGLRQIYYSMNVEVTDKGDVPEGYKVSRKEKRNFPLILESPSPNQTSLYFCASRPTVSGANVLTFGAGSRLTVL.

Note on this clonotype: The conserved closing phenylalanine or tryptophan is absent in this CDR3, likely reflecting a read error. The chain couples TRBV29-1 to TRBJ1-1, with D hard to call. V lost 4 bases and J lost 1, with 7 bases in between. Germline CDR1 is SQVTM and CDR2 is ANQGSEA. The CDR3 covers 12 residues. The CDR3 bases are TGCAGCGTTGGTGGAGGGAACACTGAAGCTTTCATT. It specifies CSVGGGNTEAFI.

This clonotype was counted ten times or more. The rearrangement uses TRBV27 and TRBJ2-4; 14 bases align to TRBD2. Germline lookup yields CDR1 MNHEY and CDR2 SMNVEV (reference sequence). This CDR3 region has 15 residues. The junction had 4 bases not matched to a gene; V was cut back by 5 bases and J by 7 bases. CDR3: CASSGLAGGSNIQYF. For the CDR3, the DNA is TGTGCCAGCAGTGGACTAGCGGGAGGAAGTAACATTCAGTACTTC.